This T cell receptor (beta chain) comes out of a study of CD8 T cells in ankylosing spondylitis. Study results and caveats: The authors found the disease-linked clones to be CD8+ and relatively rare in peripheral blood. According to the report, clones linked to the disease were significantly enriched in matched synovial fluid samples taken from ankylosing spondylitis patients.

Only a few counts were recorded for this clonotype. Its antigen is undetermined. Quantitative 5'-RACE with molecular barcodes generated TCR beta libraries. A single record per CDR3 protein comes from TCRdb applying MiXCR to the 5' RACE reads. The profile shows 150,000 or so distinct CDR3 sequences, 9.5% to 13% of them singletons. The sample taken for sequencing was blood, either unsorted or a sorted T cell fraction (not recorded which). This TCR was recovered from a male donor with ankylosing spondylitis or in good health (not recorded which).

The CDR3, as DNA: TGCGCCAGCAGCTTGGGGGCGGGAGGCACATACAATGAGCAGTTCTTC. This translates into CASSLGAGGTYNEQFF. The chain combines TRBV5-1 with TRBJ2-1; 8 nucleotides match TRBD2. Germline-derived CDR1 and CDR2 are SGHRS and YFSETQ. The CDR3 extends over 16 amino acids. The J segment lost 4 bases and the V segment lost 0 bases, leaving 6 bases of the junction unmatched.